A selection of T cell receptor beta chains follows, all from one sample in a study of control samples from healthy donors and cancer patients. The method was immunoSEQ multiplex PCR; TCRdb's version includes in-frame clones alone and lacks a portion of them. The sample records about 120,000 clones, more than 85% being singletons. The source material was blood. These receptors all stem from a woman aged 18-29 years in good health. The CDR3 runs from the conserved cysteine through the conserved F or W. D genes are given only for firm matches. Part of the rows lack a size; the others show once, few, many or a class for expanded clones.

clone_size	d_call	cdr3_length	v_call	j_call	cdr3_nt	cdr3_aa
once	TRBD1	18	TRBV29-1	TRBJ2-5	TGCAGCGTTGAAGATTTGGACCCAACCGGGACAGGGATGGAGACCCAGTACTTC	CSVEDLDPTGTGMETQYF
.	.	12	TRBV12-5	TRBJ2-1	TGTGCTAGTGGTTTGGCGGGTATTGAGCAGTTCTTC	CASGLAGIEQFF
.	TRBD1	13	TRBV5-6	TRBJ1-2	TGTGCCAGCAGTAGGGGGCGTAACTATGGCTACACCTTC	CASSRGRNYGYTF
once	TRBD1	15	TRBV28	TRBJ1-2	TGTGCCAGCAGCCGACCGACAGGGGATAGTATGGGCTACACCTTC	CASSRPTGDSMGYTF
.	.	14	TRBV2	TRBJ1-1	TGTGCCAGCAGTGACGGGGTGATGAACACTGAAGCTTTCTTT	CASSDGVMNTEAFF
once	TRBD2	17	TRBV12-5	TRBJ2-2	TGTGCTAGTGGTTGGACTAGCGGACCCGCGAACACCGGGGAGCTGTTTTTT	CASGWTSGPANTGELFF
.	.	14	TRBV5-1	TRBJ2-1	TGCGCCAGCAGCTTGGAAGGTAGCCGCAATGAGCAGTTCTTC	CASSLEGSRNEQFF
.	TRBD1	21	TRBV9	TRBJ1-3	TGTGCCAGCAGCGTAGCTACGCGGAGCGACAGGGTTATTTCAGGGGAAAACACCATATATTTT	CASSVATRSDRVISGENTIYF
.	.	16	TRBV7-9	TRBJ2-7	TGTGCCAGCAGCTTAGCCCAGGGTTATTCCGCCTACGAGCAGTACTTC	CASSLAQGYSAYEQYF
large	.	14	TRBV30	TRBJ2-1	TGTGCCTGGAGTCTTGGCGGCACCTACAATGAGCAGTTCTTC	CAWSLGGTYNEQFF
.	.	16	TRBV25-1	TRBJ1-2	TGTGCCAGCAGTGATGGCCAGACTCCTTTTAACTATGGCTACACCTTC	CASSDGQTPFNYGYTF
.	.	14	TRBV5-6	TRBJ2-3	TGTGCCAGCAGCTTTGGGCGGATCACAGATACGCAGTATTTT	CASSFGRITDTQYF
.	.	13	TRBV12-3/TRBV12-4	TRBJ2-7	TGTGCCAGCAGTTCCGGGTCCTCCTACGAGCAGTACTTC	CASSSGSSYEQYF
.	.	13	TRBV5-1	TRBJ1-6	TGCGCCAGCAGCTTGTCGGCAAGTTCACCCCTCCACTTT	CASSLSASSPLHF
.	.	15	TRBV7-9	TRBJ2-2	TGTGCCAGCAGCCCGCGGGTGGGAGAGACCGGGGAGCTGTTTTTT	CASSPRVGETGELFF
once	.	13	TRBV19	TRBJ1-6	TGTGCCAGTGGTGACAGGTTTAATTCACCCCTCCACTTT	CASGDRFNSPLHF
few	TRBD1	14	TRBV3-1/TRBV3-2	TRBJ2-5	TGTGCCAGCAGATTACAGGGGTACCAAGAGACCCAGTACTTC	CASRLQGYQETQYF
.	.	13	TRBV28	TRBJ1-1	TGTGCCAGCACCCTCAGGGGGAACACTGAAGCTTTCTTT	CASTLRGNTEAFF
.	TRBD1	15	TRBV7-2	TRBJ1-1	TGTGCCAGCAGCGCTGAGATTACAGGGGTCTCTGAAGCTTTCTTT	CASSAEITGVSEAFF
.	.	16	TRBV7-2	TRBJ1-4	TGTGCCAGCAGCCCGCGGAGTGAGGGGTTTACCCGGAAACTGTTTTTT	CASSPRSEGFTRKLFF
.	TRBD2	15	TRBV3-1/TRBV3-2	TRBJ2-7	TGTGCCAACACCCTACCAAGGAGCGGGAGGGACGAGCAGTACTTC	CANTLPRSGRDEQYF
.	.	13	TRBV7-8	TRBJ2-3	TGTGCCAGCAGCCTCGCGGTAGGGGATACGCAGTATTTT	CASSLAVGDTQYF
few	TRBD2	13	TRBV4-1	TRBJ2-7	TGCGCCAGCAGCCAAGGACGGGAGGACGAGCAGTACTTC	CASSQGREDEQYF
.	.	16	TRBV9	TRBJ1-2	TGTGCCAGCAGCCACCCACGAGTGGACAGCAACTATGGCTACACCTTC	CASSHPRVDSNYGYTF
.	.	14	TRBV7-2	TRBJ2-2	TGTGCCAACCACCGGCCAGGGTCATCCGGGGAGCTGTTTTTT	CANHRPGSSGELFF
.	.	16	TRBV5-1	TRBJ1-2	TGCGCCAGCAGCTTGGAGGGCAGGGGACCAATCTATGGCTACACCTTC	CASSLEGRGPIYGYTF
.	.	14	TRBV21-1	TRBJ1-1	TGTGCCAGCAGCCAAACCTCCTCCGGAGCAGAAGCTTTCTTT	CASSQTSSGAEAFF
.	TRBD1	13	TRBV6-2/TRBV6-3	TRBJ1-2	TGTGCCAGCAGCCAGACAGGGGACTATGGCTACACCTTC	CASSQTGDYGYTF
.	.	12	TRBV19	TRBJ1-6	TGTGCCAGTAGTATACTGGCTTCACCCCTCCACTTT	CASSILASPLHF
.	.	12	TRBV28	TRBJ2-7	TGTGCCAGCAGTCGGTCCCAATCCGGGCAGTACTTC	CASSRSQSGQYF
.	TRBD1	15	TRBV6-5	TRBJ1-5	TGTGCCAGCAGTTACTCTGGACAGGTCAATCAGCCCCAGCATTTT	CASSYSGQVNQPQHF
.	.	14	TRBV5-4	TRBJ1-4	TGTGCCAGCAGCCCTGGGGGCGAGGATGGAAAACTGTTTTTT	CASSPGGEDGKLFF
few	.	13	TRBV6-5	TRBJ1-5	TGTGCCAGCAGGTGGGGGCTCGGTCAGCCCCAGCATTTT	CASRWGLGQPQHF
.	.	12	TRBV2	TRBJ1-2	TGTGCCAGCAGTGCATCAGGGGTTGGCTACACCTTC	CASSASGVGYTF
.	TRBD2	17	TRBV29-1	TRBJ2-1	TGCAGCGTTGAGATGACTAGCGGGGCGAGCGCCTACAATGAGCAGTTCTTC	CSVEMTSGASAYNEQFF
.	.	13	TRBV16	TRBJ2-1	TGTGCCAGCAGCCAATCGAAGGGCAATGAGCAGTTCTTC	CASSQSKGNEQFF